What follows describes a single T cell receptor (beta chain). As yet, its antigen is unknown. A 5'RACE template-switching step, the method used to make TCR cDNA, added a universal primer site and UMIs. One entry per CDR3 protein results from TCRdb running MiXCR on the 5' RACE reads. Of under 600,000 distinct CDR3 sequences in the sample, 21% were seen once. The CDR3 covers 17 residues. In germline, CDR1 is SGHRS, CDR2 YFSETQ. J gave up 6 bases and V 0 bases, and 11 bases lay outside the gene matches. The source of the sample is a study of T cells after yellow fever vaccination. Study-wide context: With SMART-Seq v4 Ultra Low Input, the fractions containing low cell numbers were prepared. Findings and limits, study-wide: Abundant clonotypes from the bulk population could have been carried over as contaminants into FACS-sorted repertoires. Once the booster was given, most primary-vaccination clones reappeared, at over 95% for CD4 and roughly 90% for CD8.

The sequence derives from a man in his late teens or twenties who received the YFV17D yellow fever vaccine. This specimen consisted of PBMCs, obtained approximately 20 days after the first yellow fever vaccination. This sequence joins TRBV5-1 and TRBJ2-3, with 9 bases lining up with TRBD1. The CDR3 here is CASSLGSGTGTFDTQYF. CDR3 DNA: TGCGCCAGCAGCTTGGGCTCGGGGACAGGGACTTTCGATACGCAGTATTTT.